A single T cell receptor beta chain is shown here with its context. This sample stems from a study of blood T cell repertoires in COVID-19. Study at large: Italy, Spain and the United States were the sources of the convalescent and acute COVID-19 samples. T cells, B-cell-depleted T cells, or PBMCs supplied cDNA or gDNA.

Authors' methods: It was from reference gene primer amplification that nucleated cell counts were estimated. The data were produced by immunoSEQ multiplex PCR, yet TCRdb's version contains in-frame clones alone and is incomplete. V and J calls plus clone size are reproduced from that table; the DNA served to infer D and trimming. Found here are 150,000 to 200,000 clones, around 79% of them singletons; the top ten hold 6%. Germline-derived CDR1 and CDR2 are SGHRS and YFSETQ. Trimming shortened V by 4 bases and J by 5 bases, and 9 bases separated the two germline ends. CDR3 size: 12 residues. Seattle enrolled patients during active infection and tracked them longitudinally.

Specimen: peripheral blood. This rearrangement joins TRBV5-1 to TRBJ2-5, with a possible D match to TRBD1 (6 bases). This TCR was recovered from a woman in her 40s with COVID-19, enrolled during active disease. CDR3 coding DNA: TGCGCCAGCAGCCTCGACAGGGAGACCCAGTACTTC. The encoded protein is CASSLDRETQYF.